These T cell receptor beta chains were read from a single sample in a study of T cell responses to AZD1222 COVID-19 vaccine. Assay used: immunoSEQ multiplex PCR; TCRdb lists only in-frame clones, some missing. The profile shows more than 85,000 clones, about nine tenths of them singletons. This specimen consisted of peripheral blood, obtained on day 0 of AZD1222 vaccination. The receptors come from an adult in good health. The conserved cysteine and the conserved F or W are not part of the CDR3 here. The order of the fields is V gene, J gene, CDR3 length, CDR3 protein.

v_call: TRBV5-1
j_call: TRBJ1-5
cdr3_length: 13
cdr3_aa: ASSRSGGREQPQH

v_call: TRBV15
j_call: TRBJ1-4
cdr3_length: 13
cdr3_aa: ATSRPGVGGEKLF

v_call: TRBV5-1
j_call: TRBJ2-2
cdr3_length: 12
cdr3_aa: ASRGIAGTGELF

v_call: TRBV7-7
j_call: TRBJ1-5
cdr3_length: 15
cdr3_aa: ASSPQGEIYSNQPQH

v_call: TRBV5-6
j_call: TRBJ2-7
cdr3_length: 12
cdr3_aa: ASSRRVGSYEQY

v_call: TRBV29-1
j_call: TRBJ2-1
cdr3_length: 12
cdr3_aa: SARTSGTTGEQF

v_call: TRBV18
j_call: TRBJ2-7
cdr3_length: 15
cdr3_aa: ASSPLALGLAGGEQY

v_call: TRBV4-3
j_call: TRBJ1-6
cdr3_length: 17
cdr3_aa: ASSQDPLAGRIPNSPLH

v_call: TRBV9
j_call: TRBJ1-1
cdr3_length: 13
cdr3_aa: ASSPRTGRDTEAF

v_call: TRBV6-2/TRBV6-3
j_call: TRBJ1-2
cdr3_length: 11
cdr3_aa: ASSPGQHYGYT

v_call: TRBV9
j_call: TRBJ2-6
cdr3_length: 12
cdr3_aa: ASRGTGGANVLT

v_call: TRBV7-9
j_call: TRBJ1-1
cdr3_length: 13
cdr3_aa: ASSLDTTGNTEAF

v_call: TRBV19
j_call: TRBJ1-5
cdr3_length: 13
cdr3_aa: ASSRQGRANQPQH

v_call: TRBV7-9
j_call: TRBJ1-1
cdr3_length: 12
cdr3_aa: ASSLHEDATEAF

v_call: TRBV5-1
j_call: TRBJ1-2
cdr3_length: 13
cdr3_aa: ASNTGTGSNYGYT

v_call: TRBV6-5
j_call: TRBJ2-1
cdr3_length: 13
cdr3_aa: ASMRGLAGDNEQF

v_call: TRBV11-3
j_call: TRBJ2-1
cdr3_length: 12
cdr3_aa: ASSLRQAYNEQF

v_call: TRBV9
j_call: TRBJ1-3
cdr3_length: 13
cdr3_aa: ASSDETFSGNTIY

v_call: TRBV5-1
j_call: TRBJ1-3
cdr3_length: 11
cdr3_aa: ASSLDVPNTIY

v_call: TRBV12-5
j_call: TRBJ1-5
cdr3_length: 14
cdr3_aa: ASGWLLEGGFEPQH

v_call: TRBV4-3
j_call: TRBJ1-3
cdr3_length: 12
cdr3_aa: ASSQGRVGNTIY